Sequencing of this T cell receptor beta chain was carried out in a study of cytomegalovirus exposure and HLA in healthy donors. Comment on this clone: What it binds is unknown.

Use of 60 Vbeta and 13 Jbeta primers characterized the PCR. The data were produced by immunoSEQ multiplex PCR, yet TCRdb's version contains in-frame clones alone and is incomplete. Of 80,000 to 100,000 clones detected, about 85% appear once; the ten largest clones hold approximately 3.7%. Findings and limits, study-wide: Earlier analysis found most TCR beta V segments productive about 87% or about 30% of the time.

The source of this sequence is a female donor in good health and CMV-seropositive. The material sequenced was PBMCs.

The CDR3 DNA reads TGTGCCAGCAGTTACCGACAGGAAGAAGCTTTCTTT. It codes for CASSYRQEEAFF. This chain connects TRBV6-5 to TRBJ1-1; weak D call: TRBD1 (6 bases). The CDR3 spans 12 residues. Germline lookup yields CDR1 MNHEY and CDR2 SVGAGI. The V and J ends lost 2 bases and 8 bases respectively, with 9 bases between them.